What follows are 24 T cell receptor beta chains derived from one specimen sequenced in a study of early T cells in non-severe SARS-CoV-2 infection. Each CDR3 protein gets one entry after TCRdb re-called the 5' RACE reads with MiXCR. The table records 35,000 to 45,000 distinct CDR3 sequences, around 6.5% of them present only once. The specimen was whole blood, collected at baseline. The receptor source for this set is an adult who was a healthcare worker with PCR-confirmed SARS-CoV-2 infection or an uninfected control (not recorded which).

V usage is TRBV6-5 and J usage is TRBJ1-6, with D unresolved. Germline V gene sequence: CDR1 MNHEY, CDR2 SVGAGI. V was trimmed by 0 bases and J by 13 bases, leaving 10 bases between them. This CDR3 contains 13 residues. The CDR3 sequence is CASSYSRLGPLHF. Here the CDR3 DNA reads TGTGCCAGCAGTTACTCCCGCCTCGGGCCCCTCCACTTT.

There are many counts of this clonotype. The genes are TRBV2 and TRBJ1-2; D ambiguous. Per germline, CDR1 SNHLY and CDR2 FYNNEI. This CDR3 has 14 residues. V lost 6 bases and J lost 4, with 15 bases in between. The CDR3 sequence: CASREEAVGYGYTF. CDR3 bases: TGTGCCAGCAGGGAGGAGGCCGTTGGCTATGGCTACACCTTC.

This clonotype came up a few times. The chain uses TRBV20-1 and TRBJ1-1, with D tentatively TRBD1 (6 bases). This CDR3 comprises 12 residues. The V end lost 7 bases, the J end lost 8 bases, and 17 bases lay between the germline ends. In germline, CDR1 is DFQATT, CDR2 SNEGSKA (reference sequence). CDR3 region: CSVPTGGLEAFF. CDR3 nucleotide sequence: TGCAGTGTTCCGACTGGGGGGCTGGAAGCTTTCTTT.

This clonotype was recorded at least ten times. This chain links TRBV13 with TRBJ2-3, with D perhaps matching TRBD1 (7 bases). The CDR3 consists of 14 residues. Germline V gene lookup returns CDR1 PRHDT and CDR2 FYEKMQ (reference sequence). V lost 4 bases and J lost 5, with 13 bases in between. The CDR3 DNA sequence: TGTGCCAGCAGCTCGACAGGGCGGGAAGATACGCAGTATTTT. Translating gives CASSSTGREDTQYF.

This clonotype was seen repeatedly, ten times or more. The chain joins TRBV20-1 to TRBJ2-3; D not certain. The CDR3 loop spans 12 amino acids. Germline lookup yields CDR1 DFQATT and CDR2 SNEGSKA (reference sequence). V lost 5 bases, J lost 1 base, and 7 bases lay in between. The CDR3 coding sequence is TGCAGTGCTGGCGATGGCACAGATACGCAGTATTTT. It translates to CSAGDGTDTQYF.

This clonotype appeared a few times. The chain carries TRBV20-1 and TRBJ1-2; D uncertain. The CDR3 is made up of 13 amino acids. Trimming removed 5 bases at V and 4 bases at J, with 14 bases between. Germline-derived CDR1 and CDR2 are DFQATT and SNEGSKA (reference sequence). The CDR3 reads CSAPPPSSYGYTF. CDR3 nucleotides: TGCAGTGCTCCTCCCCCCAGCTCCTATGGCTACACCTTC.

This clonotype was detected ten times or more. V is TRBV2 and J is TRBJ2-7; D unclear. CDR3 length: 13 amino acids. Germline V gene sequence: CDR1 SNHLY, CDR2 FYNNEI. Trimming stripped 8 bases from V and 3 bases from J, with 14 bases between. The CDR3 here is CASSSQTVYEQYF. DNA for the CDR3: TGTGCCAGCTCCTCACAGACCGTCTACGAGCAGTACTTC.

This chain joins TRBV27 and TRBJ1-2; D is possibly TRBD1 (5 bases). Germline-derived CDR1 and CDR2 are MNHEY and SMNVEV (reference sequence). Trimming removed 7 bases at V and 2 bases at J, with 17 bases between. The CDR3 is 15 amino acids. The CDR3 region has the DNA TGTGCCAGCACCCCCTGGGGCAGGGAAAACTATGGCTACACCTTC. Translating it yields CASTPWGRENYGYTF.

This clonotype was observed at least ten times. The chain has TRBV6-2 or TRBV6-3 and TRBJ1-6; D is unclear. The CDR3 sequence is 17 residues long. Germline lookup yields CDR1 MNHEY and CDR2 SVGEGT. V lost 2 bases and J lost 11, with 22 bases in between. The CDR3 spells CASSYITDRWSDPPLHF. Written as DNA, the CDR3 is TGTGCCAGCAGTTACATTACAGACCGATGGTCCGATCCACCCCTCCACTTT.

This clonotype was picked up many times. This chain uses TRBV7-3 with TRBJ2-1; D is ambiguous. Germline loops: CDR1 SGHTA, CDR2 FQGTGA. Trimming shortened V by 3 bases and J by 8 bases, and 14 bases separated the two germline ends. This CDR3 has 14 amino acids. As DNA, the CDR3 is TGTGCCAGCAGCTTTAGCCCTGCGGTGTATGAGCAGTTCTTC. Translation gives CASSFSPAVYEQFF.

This clonotype was recorded at least ten times. The rearrangement links TRBV6-5 to TRBJ2-7, with 7 bases identical to TRBD2. Trimming took 2 bases from V and 5 from J; bases not matched to a gene: 3. The V gene's germline CDR1 is MNHEY and CDR2 SVGAGI. The CDR3 has 13 residues. The CDR3 nucleotides read TGTGCCAGCAGTTACAGGCGGGGGAACGAGCAGTACTTC. Its translation is CASSYRRGNEQYF.

The J gene is TRBJ2-7, the V gene TRBV4-2, with D unresolved. The germline V gene encodes CDR1 LGHNA and CDR2 YNFKEQ. This CDR3 comprises 14 residues. V lost 0 bases to trimming and J lost 3 bases, with 9 bases between them. The CDR3 nucleotides read TGTGCCAGCAGCCAAGATAATGAAGGCTACGAGCAGTACTTC. It yields the protein CASSQDNEGYEQYF.

This clonotype has only a few counts. This chain links TRBV7-9 with TRBJ1-2; no clear D. V was trimmed by 5 bases and J by 8 bases, leaving 15 bases between them. The CDR3 loop spans 13 amino acids. CDR1 is SEHNR and CDR2 is FQNEAQ in the germline V gene (reference sequence). In DNA form, the CDR3 reads TGTGCCAGCAGCCCACTCGGACCCACGGGCTACACCTTC. It yields the protein CASSPLGPTGYTF. The full variable domain, completed using reference TRBV7-9 and TRBJ1-2, is DTGVSQNPRHKITKRGQNVTFRCDPISEHNRLYWYRQTLGQGPEFLTYFQNEAQLEKSRLLSDRFSAERPKGSFSTLEIQRTEQGDSAMYLCASSPLGPTGYTFGSGTRLTVV.

In this sample, this clonotype turned up many times. CDR3 protein: CASSLNPPRTYLADEQFF. The CDR3 DNA reads as TGTGCCAGCAGCTTAAACCCCCCCCGAACATATTTAGCCGATGAGCAGTTCTTC. The genes are TRBV11-2 and TRBJ2-1, with no clear D. The CDR3 runs 18 residues. Germline V gives CDR1 SGHAT, CDR2 FQNNGV. Deletions cut 2 bases from V and 8 bases from J, with 25 bases between.

The V call is TRBV29-1, the J call TRBJ2-5; no reliable D call. V lost 4 bases and J 4 bases, leaving 10 bases between the germline ends. CDR1 is SQVTM, CDR2 ANQGSEA, per germline. This CDR3 region has 12 residues. The CDR3 here is CSVAWNPETQYF. The CDR3 region has the DNA TGCAGCGTTGCGTGGAATCCAGAGACCCAGTACTTC.

This clonotype occurred a few times. The rearrangement links TRBV24-1 to TRBJ2-5, with TRBD1 identical over 8 bases. This CDR3 is built from 18 residues. Per germline, CDR1 KGHDR and CDR2 SFDVKD. The junction had 18 bases not matched to a gene; V was cut back by 5 bases and J by 5 bases. The DNA of the CDR3 is TGTGCCACCAGTGGAGGTGAGACAGGGGCCGAGTGGGAGGAGACCCAGTACTTC. This codes for CATSGGETGAEWEETQYF.

The chain couples TRBV5-4 to TRBJ2-1; 7 bases align to TRBD1. Germline V gene data show CDR1 as SGHNT and CDR2 as YYREEE (reference sequence). This CDR3 has 17 amino acids. Losses at the gene ends were 4 bases for V and 0 bases for J; bases not matched to a gene: 10. CDR3 region: CASSPAGTVSSYNEQFF. The CDR3 bases are TGTGCCAGCAGCCCGGCAGGGACAGTCAGCTCCTACAATGAGCAGTTCTTC.

This chain connects TRBV27 to TRBJ1-6; D gene ambiguous. Germline V gene data show CDR1 as MNHEY and CDR2 as SMNVEV (reference sequence). This CDR3 is built from 12 residues. V gave up 5 bases and J gave up 7 bases, with 6 bases separating them. The CDR3 bases are TGTGCCAGCAGTATTGGGAATTCACCCCTCCACTTT. Translated, it gives CASSIGNSPLHF.

The gene calls are TRBV27 and TRBJ1-5, with D tentatively TRBD1 (5 bases). The germline CDR1 and CDR2 sequences are MNHEY and SMNVEV (reference sequence). With 0 bases removed from V and 9 bases from J, the gap between germline ends came to 9 bases. The CDR3 has 13 residues. The CDR3 is CASSLSFDRPQHF. The DNA for the CDR3 is TGTGCCAGCAGTTTATCCTTTGACAGGCCCCAGCATTTT.

This clonotype was found a few times. The genes are TRBV12-3 or TRBV12-4 and TRBJ2-7; 14 bases are a match to TRBD2. V gave up 3 bases and J gave up 7 bases; unmatched junction bases: 5. The CDR3 length is 15 residues. The CDR3 loop is CASSFGTSGSLEQYF. CDR3 bases: TGTGCCAGCAGTTTTGGGACTAGCGGGAGTTTGGAGCAGTACTTC.

This clonotype was counted between two and nine times. The genes are TRBV7-8 and TRBJ1-3; 7 positions match TRBD1. J gave up 2 bases and V 3 bases, and 7 bases lay outside the gene matches. CDR1 and CDR2 from the germline V gene are SGHVS and FQNEAQ. The CDR3 is 16 residues long. The CDR3 reads CASSFEGAIAGNTIYF. In DNA, the CDR3 is TGTGCCAGCAGCTTTGAGGGGGCTATAGCTGGAAACACCATATATTTT.

The chain uses TRBV7-8 and TRBJ2-1; D is uncertain. CDR3 length: 12 residues. V was pared by 5 bases and J by 8 bases, with 10 bases between. Germline values: CDR1 SGHVS, CDR2 FQNEAQ. This CDR3 is CASSLGPDEQFF. The DNA of the CDR3 is TGTGCCAGCAGCCTCGGCCCGGATGAGCAGTTCTTC.

This clonotype was detected many times. The gene calls are TRBV7-6 and TRBJ1-3; D unclear. This CDR3 has 15 residues. CDR1 SGHVS and CDR2 FNYEAQ come from the germline V gene. V shed 5 bases and J shed 0 bases, with 11 bases lying between them. This CDR3 is CASSPRTASGNTIYF. CDR3 DNA sequence: TGTGCCAGCAGCCCAAGGACGGCCTCTGGAAACACCATATATTTT. The full variable domain, with the rest looked up from reference TRBV7-6 and TRBJ1-3, is GAGVSQSPRYKVTKRGQDVALRCDPISGHVSLYWYRQALGQGPEFLTYFNYEAQQDKSGLPNDRFSAERPEGSISTLTIQRTEQRDSAMYRCASSPRTASGNTIYFGEGSWLTVV.

The table lists this clonotype with a few counts. The chain uses TRBV2 and TRBJ2-1; 13 nucleotides match TRBD2. Germline V gene data show CDR1 as SNHLY and CDR2 as FYNNEI. This CDR3 comprises 15 residues. V dropped 7 bases and J dropped 6; count of bases not matched to a gene: 6. The CDR3 is CASNPGLAGVNEQFF. The CDR3 nucleotides read TGTGCCAGCAATCCTGGACTAGCGGGAGTCAATGAGCAGTTCTTC.